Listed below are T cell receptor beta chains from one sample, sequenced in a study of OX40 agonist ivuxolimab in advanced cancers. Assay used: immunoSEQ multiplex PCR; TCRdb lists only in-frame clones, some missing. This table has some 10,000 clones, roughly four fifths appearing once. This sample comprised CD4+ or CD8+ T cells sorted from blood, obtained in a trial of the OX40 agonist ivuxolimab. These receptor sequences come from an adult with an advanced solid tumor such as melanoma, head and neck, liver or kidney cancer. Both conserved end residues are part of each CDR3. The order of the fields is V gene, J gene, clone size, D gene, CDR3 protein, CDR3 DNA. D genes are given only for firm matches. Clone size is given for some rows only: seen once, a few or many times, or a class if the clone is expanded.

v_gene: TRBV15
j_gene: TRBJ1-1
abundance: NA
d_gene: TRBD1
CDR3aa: CATKKTGEGTEAFF
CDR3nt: TGTGCCACCAAAAAAACAGGGGAGGGGACTGAAGCTTTCTTT

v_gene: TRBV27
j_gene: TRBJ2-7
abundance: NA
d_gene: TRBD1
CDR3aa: CASSNTPGQSYEQYF
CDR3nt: TGTGCCAGCAGTAACACCCCGGGACAGTCCTACGAGCAGTACTTC

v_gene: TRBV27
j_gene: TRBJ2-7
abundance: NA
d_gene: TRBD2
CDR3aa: CASSTTSGTHEQYF
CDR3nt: TGTGCCAGCAGCACGACTAGCGGGACCCACGAGCAGTACTTC

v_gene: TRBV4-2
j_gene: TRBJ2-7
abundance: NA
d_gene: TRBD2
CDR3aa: CASSQEHSGGSSYEQYF
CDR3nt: TGTGCCAGCAGCCAAGAACATAGCGGGGGGTCCTCCTACGAGCAGTACTTC

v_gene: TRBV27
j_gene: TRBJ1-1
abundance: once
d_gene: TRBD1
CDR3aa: CASSHLSTGANTEAFF
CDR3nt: TGTGCCAGCAGCCATCTATCGACAGGGGCGAACACTGAAGCTTTCTTT

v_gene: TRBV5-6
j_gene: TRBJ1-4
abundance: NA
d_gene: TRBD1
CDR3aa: CASSLARQGKEKLFF
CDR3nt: TGTGCCAGCAGCTTGGCTAGACAGGGAAAGGAAAAACTGTTTTTT

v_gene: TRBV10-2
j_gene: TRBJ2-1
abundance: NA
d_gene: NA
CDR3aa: CASSVSLASEQFF
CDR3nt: TGCGCCAGCAGTGTTTCGCTAGCTAGTGAGCAGTTCTTC

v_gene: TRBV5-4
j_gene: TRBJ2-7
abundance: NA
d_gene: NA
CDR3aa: CASSLRNSYEQYF
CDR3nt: TGTGCCAGCAGCTTGCGCAACTCCTACGAGCAGTACTTC

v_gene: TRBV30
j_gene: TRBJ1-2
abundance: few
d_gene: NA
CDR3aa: CAWSVGGTDYGYTF
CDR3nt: TGTGCCTGGAGTGTAGGGGGAACCGACTATGGCTACACCTTC

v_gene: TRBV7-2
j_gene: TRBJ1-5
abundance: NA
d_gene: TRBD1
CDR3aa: CASGWGQGPNQPQHF
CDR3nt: TGTGCCAGCGGTTGGGGACAGGGACCAAATCAGCCCCAGCATTTT

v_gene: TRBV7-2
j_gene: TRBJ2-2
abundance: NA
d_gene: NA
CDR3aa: CASSLGGNTGELFF
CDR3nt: TGTGCCAGCAGCTTGGGGGGAAACACTGGGGAGCTGTTTTTT

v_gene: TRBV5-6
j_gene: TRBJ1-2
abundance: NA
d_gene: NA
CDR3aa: CASSLGEGNYGYTF
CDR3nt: TGTGCCAGCAGCTTGGGGGAAGGGAACTATGGCTACACCTTC

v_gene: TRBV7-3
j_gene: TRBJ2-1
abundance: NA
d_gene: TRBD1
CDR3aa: CASSLTLQGHEQFF
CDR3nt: TGTGCCAGCAGCTTAACCTTACAGGGGCATGAGCAGTTCTTC

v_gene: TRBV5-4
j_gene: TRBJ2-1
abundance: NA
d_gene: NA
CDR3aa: CASSPADYNEQFF
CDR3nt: TGTGCCAGCAGCCCCGCCGACTACAATGAGCAGTTCTTC

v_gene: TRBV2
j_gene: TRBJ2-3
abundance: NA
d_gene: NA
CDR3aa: CASSAGLTLVSTDTQYF
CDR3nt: TGTGCCAGCAGTGCAGGCCTGACCCTAGTCAGCACAGATACGCAGTATTTT

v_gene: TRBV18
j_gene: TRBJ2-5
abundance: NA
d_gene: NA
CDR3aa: CASSPGMRETQYF
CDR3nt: TGTGCCAGCTCACCCGGGATGCGGGAGACCCAGTACTTC

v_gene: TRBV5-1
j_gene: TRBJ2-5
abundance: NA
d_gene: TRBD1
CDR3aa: CASSIPGQVEETQYF
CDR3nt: TGCGCCAGCAGCATACCGGGACAGGTCGAAGAGACCCAGTACTTC

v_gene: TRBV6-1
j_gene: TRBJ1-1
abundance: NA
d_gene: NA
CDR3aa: CASSDSGEATEAFF
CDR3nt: TGTGCCAGCAGTGATTCAGGTGAGGCCACTGAAGCTTTCTTT

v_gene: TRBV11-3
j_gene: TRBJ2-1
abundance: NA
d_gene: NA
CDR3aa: CASSLDVAPYNEQFF
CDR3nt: TGTGCCAGCAGCTTAGATGTAGCCCCCTACAATGAGCAGTTCTTC

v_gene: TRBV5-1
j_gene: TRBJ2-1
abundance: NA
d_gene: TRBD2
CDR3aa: CASSVRGAYNEQFF
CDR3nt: TGCGCCAGCAGTGTGCGGGGGGCCTACAATGAGCAGTTCTTC

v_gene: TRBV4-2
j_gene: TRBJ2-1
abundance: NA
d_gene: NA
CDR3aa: CASSQDPTGFIEQFF
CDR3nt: TGTGCCAGCAGCCAAGATCCCACAGGATTCATTGAGCAGTTCTTC

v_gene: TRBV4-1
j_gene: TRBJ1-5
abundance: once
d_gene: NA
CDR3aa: CASSSGTNQPQHF
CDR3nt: TGCGCCAGCAGCTCCGGGACGAACCAGCCCCAGCATTTT

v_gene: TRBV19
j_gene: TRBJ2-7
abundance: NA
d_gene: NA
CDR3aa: CASSIESDWGYEQYF
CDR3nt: TGTGCCAGTAGTATAGAATCGGACTGGGGCTACGAGCAGTACTTC

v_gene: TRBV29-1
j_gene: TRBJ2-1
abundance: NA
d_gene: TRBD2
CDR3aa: CSVEGLAGLNEQFF
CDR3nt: TGCAGCGTTGAAGGTCTAGCGGGGCTCAATGAGCAGTTCTTC

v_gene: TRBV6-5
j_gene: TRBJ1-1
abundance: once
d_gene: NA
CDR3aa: CASTRGGIAEAFF
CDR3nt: TGTGCCAGCACCCGGGGAGGGATCGCTGAAGCTTTCTTT

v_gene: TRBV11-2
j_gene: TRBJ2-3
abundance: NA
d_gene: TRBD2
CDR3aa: CASSPRLAGGSKLDTQYF
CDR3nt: TGTGCCAGCAGCCCTAGACTAGCGGGGGGCTCTAAACTAGATACGCAGTATTTT

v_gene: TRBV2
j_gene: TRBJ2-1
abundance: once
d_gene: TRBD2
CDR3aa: CASSDGLAGYNEQFF
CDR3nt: TGTGCCAGCAGTGACGGACTAGCGGGATACAATGAGCAGTTCTTC

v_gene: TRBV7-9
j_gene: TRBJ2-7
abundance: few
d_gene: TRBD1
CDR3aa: CASSRQGQQYF
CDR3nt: TGTGCCAGCAGCCGACAGGGGCAGCAGTACTTC

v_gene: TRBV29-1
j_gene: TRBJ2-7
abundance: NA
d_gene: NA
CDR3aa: CSGGGGSYEQYF
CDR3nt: TGCAGCGGGGGAGGGGGTTCCTACGAGCAGTACTTC

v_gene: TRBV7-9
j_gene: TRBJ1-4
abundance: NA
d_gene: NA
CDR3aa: CASSLVWPGEGQKLFF
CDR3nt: TGTGCCAGCAGCCTGGTTTGGCCGGGAGAGGGTCAAAAACTGTTTTTT

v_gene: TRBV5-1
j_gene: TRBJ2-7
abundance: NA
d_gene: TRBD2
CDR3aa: CASSLGLAGEWEQYF
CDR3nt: TGCGCCAGCAGCTTGGGCCTAGCGGGAGAGTGGGAGCAGTACTTC

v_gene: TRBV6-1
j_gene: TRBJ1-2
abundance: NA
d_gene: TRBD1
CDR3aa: CASSGYRDRGLFRYGYTF
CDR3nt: TGTGCCAGCAGTGGTTACCGGGACAGGGGGCTTTTTAGGTATGGCTACACCTTC

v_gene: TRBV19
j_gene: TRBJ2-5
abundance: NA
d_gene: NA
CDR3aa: CATFGWAEETQYF
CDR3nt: TGTGCCACATTCGGTTGGGCAGAAGAGACCCAGTACTTC

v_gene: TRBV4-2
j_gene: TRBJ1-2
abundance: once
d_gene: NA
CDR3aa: CASSQESAGANYGYTF
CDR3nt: TGTGCCAGCAGCCAAGAAAGTGCGGGGGCTAACTATGGCTACACCTTC

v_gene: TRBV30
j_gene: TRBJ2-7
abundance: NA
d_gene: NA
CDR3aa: CAWSLPPFSSYEQYF
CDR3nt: TGTGCCTGGAGCCTACCCCCTTTTAGCTCCTACGAGCAGTACTTC

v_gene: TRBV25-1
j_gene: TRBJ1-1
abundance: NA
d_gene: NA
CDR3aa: CASSGLMNTEAFF
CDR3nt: TGTGCCAGCAGTGGGCTCATGAACACTGAAGCTTTCTTT